This paragraph reports one T cell receptor beta chain. Its antigen is unknown. TCRdb analysed the 5' RACE reads with MiXCR anew, one entry per CDR3 protein. The data hold about 340,000 distinct CDR3 sequences, with around 13% observed a single time. This sample is part of a study of T cells after yellow fever vaccination. Study-wide context: It was SMART-Seq v4 Ultra Low Input that prepared the fractions with low cell numbers. General study results and limits: Contamination by abundant bulk-population clonotypes could be present in FACS-sorted repertoires. Clones that expanded after primary vaccination mostly reappeared after the booster (less than 98% CD4, approximately 89% CD8).

The CDR3 totals 15 residues. V lost 3 bases and J lost 4; bases outside the gene matches: 7. In germline, CDR1 is LNHNV, CDR2 YYDKDF (reference sequence). This specimen was CD4+ T cells sorted from PBMCs, taken 15 days after the yellow fever booster vaccination. The chain carries TRBV15 and TRBJ1-2; 8 bases line up with TRBD1. The TCR sequence derives from a young man who received the YFV17D yellow fever vaccine. The CDR3 DNA reads TGTGCCACCAGCAGGAGGACAGGGAAAGGCTATGGCTACACCTTC. Encoded protein: CATSRRTGKGYGYTF.